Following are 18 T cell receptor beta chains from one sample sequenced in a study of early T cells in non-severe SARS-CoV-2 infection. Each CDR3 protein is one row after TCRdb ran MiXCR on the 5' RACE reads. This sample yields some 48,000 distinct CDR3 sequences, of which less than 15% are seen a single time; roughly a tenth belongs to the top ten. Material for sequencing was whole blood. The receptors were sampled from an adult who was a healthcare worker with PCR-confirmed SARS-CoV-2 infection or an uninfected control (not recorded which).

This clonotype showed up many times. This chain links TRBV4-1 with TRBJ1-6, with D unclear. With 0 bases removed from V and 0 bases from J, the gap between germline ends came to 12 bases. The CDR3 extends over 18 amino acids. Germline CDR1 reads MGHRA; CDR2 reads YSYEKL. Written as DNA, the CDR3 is TGCGCCAGCAGCCAAGATCTTGGGAGGAGCTCCTATAATTCACCCCTCCACTTT. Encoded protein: CASSQDLGRSSYNSPLHF.

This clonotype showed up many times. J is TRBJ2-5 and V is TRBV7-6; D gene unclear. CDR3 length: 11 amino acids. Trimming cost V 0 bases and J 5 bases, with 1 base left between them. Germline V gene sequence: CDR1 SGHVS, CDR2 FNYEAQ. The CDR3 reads CASSLAETQYF. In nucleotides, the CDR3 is TGTGCCAGCAGCTTAGCGGAGACCCAGTACTTC.

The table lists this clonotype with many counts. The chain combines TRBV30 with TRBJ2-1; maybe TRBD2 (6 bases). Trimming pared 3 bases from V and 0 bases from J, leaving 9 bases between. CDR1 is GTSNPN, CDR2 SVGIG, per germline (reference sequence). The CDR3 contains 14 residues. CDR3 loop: CAWRRGPSYNEQFF. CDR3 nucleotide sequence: TGTGCCTGGAGGCGGGGCCCCTCCTACAATGAGCAGTTCTTC.

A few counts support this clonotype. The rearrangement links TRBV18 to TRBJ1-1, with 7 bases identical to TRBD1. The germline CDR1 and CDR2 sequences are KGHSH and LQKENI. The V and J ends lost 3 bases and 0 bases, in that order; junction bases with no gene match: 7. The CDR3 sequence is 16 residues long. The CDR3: CASSPRGTAMNTEAFF. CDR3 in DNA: TGTGCCAGCTCACCGAGGGGGACAGCTATGAACACTGAAGCTTTCTTT.

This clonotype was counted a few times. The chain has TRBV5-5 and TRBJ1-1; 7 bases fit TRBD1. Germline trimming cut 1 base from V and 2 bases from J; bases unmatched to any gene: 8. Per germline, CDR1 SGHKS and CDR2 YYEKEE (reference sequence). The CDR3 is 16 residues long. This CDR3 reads CASSLHPGTVNTEAFF. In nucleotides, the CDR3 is TGTGCCAGCAGCTTGCACCCTGGGACAGTCAACACTGAAGCTTTCTTT.

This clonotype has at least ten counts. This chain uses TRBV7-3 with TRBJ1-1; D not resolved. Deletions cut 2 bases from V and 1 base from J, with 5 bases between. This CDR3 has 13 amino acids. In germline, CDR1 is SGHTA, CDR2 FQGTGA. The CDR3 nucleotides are TGTGCCAGCAGCTTAGAAGGGAACACTGAAGCTTTCTTT. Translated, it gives CASSLEGNTEAFF.

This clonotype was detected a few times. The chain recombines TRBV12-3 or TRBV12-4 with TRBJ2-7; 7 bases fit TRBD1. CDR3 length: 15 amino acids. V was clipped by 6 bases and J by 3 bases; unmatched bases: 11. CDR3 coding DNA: TGTGCCAGCAGCATAACCGGGACAGCCGACTACGAGCAGTACTTC. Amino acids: CASSITGTADYEQYF.

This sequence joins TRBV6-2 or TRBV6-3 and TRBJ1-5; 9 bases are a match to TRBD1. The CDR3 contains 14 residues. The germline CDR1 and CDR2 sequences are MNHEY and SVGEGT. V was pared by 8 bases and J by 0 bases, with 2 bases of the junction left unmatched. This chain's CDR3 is CASRDRDSNQPQHF. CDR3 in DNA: TGTGCCAGCCGGGACAGGGATAGCAATCAGCCCCAGCATTTT.

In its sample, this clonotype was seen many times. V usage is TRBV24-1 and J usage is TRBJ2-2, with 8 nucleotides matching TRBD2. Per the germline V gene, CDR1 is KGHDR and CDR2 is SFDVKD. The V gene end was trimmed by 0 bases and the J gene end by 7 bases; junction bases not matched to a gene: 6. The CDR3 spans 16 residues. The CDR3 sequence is CATSDLGLADIGELFF. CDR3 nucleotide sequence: TGTGCCACCAGTGATTTGGGACTAGCAGACATCGGGGAGCTGTTTTTT.

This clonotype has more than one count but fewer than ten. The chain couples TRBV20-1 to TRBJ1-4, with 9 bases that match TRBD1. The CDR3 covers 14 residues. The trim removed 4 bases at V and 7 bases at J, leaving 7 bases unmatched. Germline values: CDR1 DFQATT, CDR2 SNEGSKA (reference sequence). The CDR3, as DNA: TGCAGTGCTACATACAGGGGGCGCGGTGAAAAACTGTTTTTT. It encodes CSATYRGRGEKLFF.

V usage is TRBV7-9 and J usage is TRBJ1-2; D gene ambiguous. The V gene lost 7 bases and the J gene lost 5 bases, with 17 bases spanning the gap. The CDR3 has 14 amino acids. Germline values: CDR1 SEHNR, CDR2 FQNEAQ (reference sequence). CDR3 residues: CASTLSQGVYGYTF. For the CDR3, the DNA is TGTGCCAGCACCCTCTCACAAGGAGTTTATGGCTACACCTTC.

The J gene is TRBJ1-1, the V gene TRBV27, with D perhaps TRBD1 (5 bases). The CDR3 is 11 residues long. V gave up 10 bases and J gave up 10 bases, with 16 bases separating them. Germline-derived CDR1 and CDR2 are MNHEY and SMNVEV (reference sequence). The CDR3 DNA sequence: TGTGCCACCCTCTTCGGGGCAGGAGCTTTCTTT. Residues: CATLFGAGAFF.

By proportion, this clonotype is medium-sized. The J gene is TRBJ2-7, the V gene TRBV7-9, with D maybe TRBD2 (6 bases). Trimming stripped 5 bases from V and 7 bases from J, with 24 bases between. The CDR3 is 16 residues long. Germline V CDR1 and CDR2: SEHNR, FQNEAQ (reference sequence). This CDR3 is CASSPTLGRAGLEQYF. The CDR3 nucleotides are TGTGCCAGCAGCCCAACCCTGGGACGGGCGGGGCTGGAGCAGTACTTC.

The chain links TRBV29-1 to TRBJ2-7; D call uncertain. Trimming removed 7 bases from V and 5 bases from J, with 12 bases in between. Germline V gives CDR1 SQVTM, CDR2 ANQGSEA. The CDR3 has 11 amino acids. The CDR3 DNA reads TGCAGCGCCTACCTCTTCGACGAGCAGTACTTC. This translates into CSAYLFDEQYF.

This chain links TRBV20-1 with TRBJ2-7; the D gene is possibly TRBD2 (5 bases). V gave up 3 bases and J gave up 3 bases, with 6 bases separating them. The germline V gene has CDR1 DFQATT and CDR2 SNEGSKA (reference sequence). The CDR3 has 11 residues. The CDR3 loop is CSASGNYEQYF. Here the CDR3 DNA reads TGCAGTGCTAGCGGGAACTACGAGCAGTACTTC.

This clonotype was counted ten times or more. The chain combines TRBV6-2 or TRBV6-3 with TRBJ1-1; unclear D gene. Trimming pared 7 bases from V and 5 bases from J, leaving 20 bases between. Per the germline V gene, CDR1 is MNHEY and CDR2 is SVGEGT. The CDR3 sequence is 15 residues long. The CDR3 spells CASTPVGTRGTEAFF. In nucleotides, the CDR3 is TGTGCCAGCACCCCCGTCGGAACCCGAGGGACTGAAGCTTTCTTT.

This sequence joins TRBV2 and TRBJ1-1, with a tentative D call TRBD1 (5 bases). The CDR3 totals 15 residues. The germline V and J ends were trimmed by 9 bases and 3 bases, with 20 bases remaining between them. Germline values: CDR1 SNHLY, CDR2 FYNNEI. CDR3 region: CASTEGAGRDTEAFF. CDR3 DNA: TGTGCCAGTACCGAAGGGGCAGGTCGGGACACTGAAGCTTTCTTT.

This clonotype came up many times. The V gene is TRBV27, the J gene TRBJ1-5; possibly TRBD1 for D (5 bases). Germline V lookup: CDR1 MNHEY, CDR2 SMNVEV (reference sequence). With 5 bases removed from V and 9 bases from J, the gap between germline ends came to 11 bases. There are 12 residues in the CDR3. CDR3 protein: CASSPPGGPQHF. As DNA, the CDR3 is TGTGCCAGCAGTCCGCCGGGGGGGCCCCAGCATTTT.